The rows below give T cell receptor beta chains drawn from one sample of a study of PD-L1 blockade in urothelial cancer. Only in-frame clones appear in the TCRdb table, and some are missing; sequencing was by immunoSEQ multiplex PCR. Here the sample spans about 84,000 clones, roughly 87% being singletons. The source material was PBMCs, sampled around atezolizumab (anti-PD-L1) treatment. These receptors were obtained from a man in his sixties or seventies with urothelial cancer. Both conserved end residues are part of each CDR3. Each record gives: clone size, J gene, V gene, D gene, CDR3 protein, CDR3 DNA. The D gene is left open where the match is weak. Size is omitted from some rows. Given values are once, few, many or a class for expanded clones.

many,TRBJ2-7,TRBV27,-,CASSPTPTYEQYF,TGTGCCAGCAGTCCGACACCCACCTACGAGCAGTACTTC
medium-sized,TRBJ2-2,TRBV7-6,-,CASSAREGSGELFF,TGTGCCAGCAGCGCCCGTGAAGGGAGCGGGGAGCTGTTTTTT
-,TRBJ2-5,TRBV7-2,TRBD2,CASSYRLAGGETQYF,TGTGCCAGCAGCTATCGACTAGCGGGAGGAGAGACCCAGTACTTC
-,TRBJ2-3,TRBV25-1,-,CASSESGRGADTQYF,TGTGCCAGCAGTGAATCGGGCAGGGGGGCAGATACGCAGTATTTT
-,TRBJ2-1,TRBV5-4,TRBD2,CASSSALAGRYNEQFF,TGTGCCAGCAGCTCCGCACTAGCGGGTCGCTACAATGAGCAGTTCTTC
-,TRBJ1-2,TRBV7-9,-,CASSLSFQDYGYTF,TGTGCCAGCAGCTTAAGTTTCCAGGACTATGGCTACACCTTC
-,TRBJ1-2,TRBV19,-,CASSPPARGNYGYTF,TGTGCCAGTAGTCCCCCCGCGCGGGGGAACTATGGCTACACCTTC
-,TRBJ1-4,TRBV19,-,CASAGILEKLFF,TGTGCCAGCGCCGGGATCTTGGAAAAACTGTTTTTT
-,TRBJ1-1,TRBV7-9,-,CASSLALVRDTEAFF,TGTGCCAGCAGCTTAGCGCTTGTCCGAGACACTGAAGCTTTCTTT
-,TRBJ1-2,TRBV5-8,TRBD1,CASSLAGTGGGYGYTF,TGTGCCAGCAGCTTGGCCGGGACAGGGGGCGGCTATGGCTACACCTTC
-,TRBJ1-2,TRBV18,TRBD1,CASSQPGQGEYGYTF,TGTGCCAGCTCACAACCGGGACAGGGAGAATATGGCTACACCTTC
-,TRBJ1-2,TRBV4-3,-,CASSQDWGRSYGYTF,TGCGCCAGCAGCCAAGATTGGGGCAGAAGCTATGGCTACACCTTC
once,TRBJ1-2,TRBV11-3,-,CASSSSGEGYGYTF,TGTGCCAGCAGCTCCTCAGGGGAAGGGTATGGCTACACCTTC
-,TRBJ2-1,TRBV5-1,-,CASSLDAGGSYNEQFF,TGCGCCAGCAGCCTAGATGCCGGGGGCTCCTACAATGAGCAGTTCTTC
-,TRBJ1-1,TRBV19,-,CASREPLRTEAFF,TGTGCCAGCAGGGAACCCCTTCGAACTGAAGCTTTCTTT
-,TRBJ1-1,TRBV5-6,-,CASSLASGEAFF,TGTGCCAGCAGCTTGGCCAGCGGTGAAGCTTTCTTT
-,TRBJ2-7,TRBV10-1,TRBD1,CASSESRIGQGAGEQYF,TGCGCCAGCAGTGAGTCGAGAATCGGACAGGGGGCCGGGGAGCAGTACTTC
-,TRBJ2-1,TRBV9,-,CASSPQVSYNEQFF,TGTGCCAGCAGCCCGCAGGTCTCCTACAATGAGCAGTTCTTC
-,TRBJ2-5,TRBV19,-,CASNGRQSETQYF,TGTGCCAGTAACGGGAGACAGTCAGAGACCCAGTACTTC
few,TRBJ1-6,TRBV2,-,CASSEREDRPLHF,TGTGCCAGCAGTGAAAGGGAGGATCGTCCCCTCCACTTT
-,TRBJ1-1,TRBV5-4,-,CASSLERGSQAFF,TGTGCCAGCAGCTTGGAAAGGGGGTCTCAAGCTTTCTTT
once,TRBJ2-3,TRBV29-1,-,CSVAPAGATTDTQYF,TGCAGCGTGGCCCCGGCGGGGGCGACCACAGATACGCAGTATTTT
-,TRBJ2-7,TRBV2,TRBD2,CASIPSGAAYEQYF,TGTGCCAGCATTCCGAGCGGGGCGGCCTACGAGCAGTACTTC
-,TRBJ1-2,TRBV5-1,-,CASSPQAQHYGYTF,TGCGCCAGCAGCCCACAGGCGCAGCACTATGGCTACACCTTC
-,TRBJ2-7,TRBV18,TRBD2,CASSPPGLAGSYEQYF,TGTGCCAGCTCACCACCGGGCCTAGCGGGGTCCTACGAGCAGTACTTC
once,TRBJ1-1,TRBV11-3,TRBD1,CASTGQGKPEAFF,TGTGCCAGCACTGGACAGGGTAAACCTGAAGCTTTCTTT
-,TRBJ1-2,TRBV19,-,CATPEQGLENYGYTF,TGTGCCACCCCGGAACAGGGTCTTGAGAACTATGGCTACACCTTC
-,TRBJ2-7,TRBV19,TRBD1,CASSIGQGAYEQYF,TGTGCCAGTAGTATTGGCCAGGGGGCGTACGAGCAGTACTTC
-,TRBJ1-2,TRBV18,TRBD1,CASSPGQGANYGYTF,TGTGCCAGCTCACCTGGACAGGGGGCTAACTATGGCTACACCTTC
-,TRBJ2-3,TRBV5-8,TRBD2,CASSLALLAGGRDTQYF,TGTGCCAGCAGCTTGGCGTTACTAGCGGGAGGAAGAGATACGCAGTATTTT
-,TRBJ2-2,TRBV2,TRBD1,CASSIVGGGTGELFF,TGTGCCAGCAGTATCGTAGGGGGCGGCACCGGGGAGCTGTTTTTT
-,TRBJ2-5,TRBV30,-,CAAEGRISRTQYF,TGTGCGGCGGAGGGCCGGATATCGAGGACCCAGTACTTC
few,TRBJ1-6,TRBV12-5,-,CASGFTGPSPLHF,TGTGCTAGTGGTTTCACAGGGCCTTCACCCCTCCACTTT
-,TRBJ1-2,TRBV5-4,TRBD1,CASTMGDSPWGYTF,TGTGCCAGCACCATGGGGGACAGTCCTTGGGGCTACACCTTC
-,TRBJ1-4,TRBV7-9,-,CASSPLGQNNEKLFF,TGTGCCAGCAGCCCCCTCGGACAGAATAATGAAAAACTGTTTTTT
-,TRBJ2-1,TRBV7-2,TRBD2,CASSLESGSLYEQFF,TGTGCCAGCAGCTTAGAAAGCGGGAGTCTCTATGAGCAGTTCTTC
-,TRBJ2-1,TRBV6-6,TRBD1,CASSYSTGFRNEQFF,TGTGCCAGCAGTTACTCGACAGGGTTTAGGAATGAGCAGTTCTTC
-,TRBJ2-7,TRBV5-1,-,CASSLGASETLYEQYF,TGCGCCAGCAGCTTGGGTGCTAGCGAAACACTCTACGAGCAGTACTTC
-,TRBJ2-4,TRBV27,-,CASSFNSKNIQYF,TGTGCCAGCAGTTTCAACAGTAAAAACATTCAGTACTTC
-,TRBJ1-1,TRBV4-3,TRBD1,CASSLGRDRGDNTEAFF,TGCGCCAGCAGCCTAGGCCGGGACAGGGGTGACAACACTGAAGCTTTCTTT
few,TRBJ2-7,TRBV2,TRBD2,CARRLAGDKFHEQYF,TGTGCCAGACGACTAGCGGGAGACAAGTTCCACGAGCAGTACTTC
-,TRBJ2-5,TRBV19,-,CASSIARAQETQYF,TGTGCCAGTAGTATAGCCAGGGCTCAAGAGACCCAGTACTTC
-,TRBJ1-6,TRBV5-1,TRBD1,CASSSPGQDDSPLHF,TGCGCCAGCAGCTCGCCGGGACAGGACGATTCACCCCTCCACTTT
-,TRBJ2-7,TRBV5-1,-,CASSLGPGYSYEQYF,TGCGCCAGCAGCCTCGGGCCGGGGTACTCCTACGAGCAGTACTTC
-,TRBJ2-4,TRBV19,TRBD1,CASTQTGPGQNIQYF,TGTGCCAGTACCCAGACAGGGCCCGGTCAAAACATTCAGTACTTC
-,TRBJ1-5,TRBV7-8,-,CASSLVPGRQPQHF,TGTGCCAGCAGCTTAGTTCCAGGGCGGCAGCCCCAGCATTTT
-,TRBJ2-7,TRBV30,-,CAWSESTTYEQYF,TGTGCCTGGAGTGAGTCGACTACCTACGAGCAGTACTTC
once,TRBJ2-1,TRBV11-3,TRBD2,CASSFGAGVIYNEQFF,TGTGCCAGCAGCTTCGGAGCGGGGGTTATATACAATGAGCAGTTCTTC
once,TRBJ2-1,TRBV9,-,CASSLGTYENEQFF,TGTGCCAGCAGCCTCGGGACTTACGAAAATGAGCAGTTCTTC
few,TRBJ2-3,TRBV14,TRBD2,CASSQGLAGTQYF,TGTGCCAGCAGCCAGGGACTAGCTGGCACGCAGTATTTT
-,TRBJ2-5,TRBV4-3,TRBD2,CASSQGTSGHQETQYF,TGCGCCAGCAGCCAAGGGACTAGCGGGCACCAAGAGACCCAGTACTTC